These 30 T cell receptor beta chains were sequenced from one sample in a study of T cells in Graves' hyperthyroidism and ophthalmopathy (dated by TCRdb to between 2018 and 2021). Library method: multiplex PCR. The instrument given in TCRdb is Illumina HiSeq 2000. Amplification of TCR beta CDR3 regions was carried out from RNA transcripts. The TCR CDR3 was subjected to a first round of RT-PCR using the HTBI primer set and the Qiagen OneStep RT-PCR kit. TCRdb reprocessed the public reads (quality trimming at Q25 with fastp, clone calling with MiXCR) and kept in-frame beta chains. One record per CDR3 amino acid sequence lists the most common genes and DNA. Counted in this sample were 700,000 to 850,000 distinct CDR3 sequences; approximately 36% of them appeared once. The top ten constitute around 31% of the sample. The material sequenced was blood. The source is a middle-aged woman with Graves' hyperthyroidism.

The rearrangement uses TRBV6-5 and TRBJ2-5; TRBD2 is a possible D gene (7 bases). The CDR3 spans 15 residues. The germline V gene encodes CDR1 MNHEY and CDR2 SVGAGI. With 2 bases removed from V and 4 bases from J, the gap between germline ends came to 14 bases. CDR3 nucleotide sequence: TGTGCCAGCAGTTACGGGGGCGGGGGTGGAGAGACCCAGTACTTC. Translated: CASSYGGGGGETQYF.

This chain links TRBV6-5 with TRBJ2-7; perhaps TRBD2 as D (5 bases). The V end was cut by 0 bases, the J end by 3 bases, with 9 bases between. This CDR3 is built from 14 residues. Germline lookup yields CDR1 MNHEY and CDR2 SVGAGI. CDR3 loop: CASSYSTAGYEQYF. CDR3 DNA sequence: TGTGCCAGCAGTTACTCGACGGCGGGCTACGAGCAGTACTTC.

This clonotype was counted at least ten times. The gene calls are TRBV19 and TRBJ1-5; 9 bases match TRBD1. This CDR3 comprises 14 residues. Germline V gives CDR1 LNHDA, CDR2 SQIVND (reference sequence). With 7 bases clipped from V and 7 bases from J, the junction kept 8 bases outside the gene matches. The CDR3: CASTVDRGKQPQHF. In DNA form, the CDR3 reads TGTGCCAGTACCGTAGACAGGGGGAAGCAGCCCCAGCATTTT.

The rearrangement uses TRBV5-1 and TRBJ2-5; 7 bases map to TRBD1. V was clipped by 4 bases and J by 5 bases; unmatched bases: 20. Germline V gene data show CDR1 as SGHRS and CDR2 as YFSETQ. The CDR3 runs to 18 residues. The CDR3 sequence is CASSHYRFREGARETQYF. CDR3 in DNA: TGCGCCAGCAGCCATTACAGGTTCCGTGAGGGGGCCCGGGAGACCCAGTACTTC.

This rearrangement joins TRBV29-1 to TRBJ2-3, with 10 bases aligning to TRBD1. Germline lookup yields CDR1 SQVTM and CDR2 ANQGSEA. The CDR3 has 14 residues. After removal of 6 bases from V and 1 base from J, the junction contained 4 bases not matched to a gene. CDR3 coding DNA: TGCAGCGTGTCCGGGACAGGGGGCACAGATACGCAGTATTTT. It is translated as CSVSGTGGTDTQYF.

This clonotype came up many times. V and J are TRBV6-2 or TRBV6-3 and TRBJ1-1; no clear D. CDR1 is MNHEY, CDR2 SVGEGT, per germline. Trimming took off 2 bases at V and 7 bases at J, with 8 bases between the two ends. The CDR3 spans 12 residues. The CDR3 DNA sequence: TGTGCCAGCAGTTACGGGCGTCATGAAGCTTTCTTT. Amino acid sequence: CASSYGRHEAFF.

In this sample, this clonotype turned up many times. This rearrangement joins TRBV19 to TRBJ1-1; D unclear. V lost 4 bases to trimming and J lost 4 bases, with 10 bases between them. There are 13 residues in the CDR3. The germline V gene has CDR1 LNHDA and CDR2 SQIVND (reference sequence). DNA of the CDR3: TGTGCCAGTAGTAGGGAGGGTGGCACTGAAGCTTTCTTT. This gives the protein CASSREGGTEAFF.

Concerning this clonotype: This could be a read error, since a much larger clone is one nucleotide away. The chain employs TRBV20-1 and TRBJ2-7, with unresolved D. CDR1 is DFQATT and CDR2 is SNEGSKA in the germline V gene (reference sequence). V gave up 2 bases and J gave up 2 bases, with 10 bases separating them. The CDR3 covers 13 residues. CDR3: CSARNASAYEQYF. CDR3 coding DNA: TGCAGTGCTAGAAATGCGTCGGCCTACGAGCAGTACTTC.

This clonotype was picked up a small number of times. J is TRBJ1-2 and V is TRBV5-1, with 7 bases identical to TRBD1. This CDR3 has 15 residues. Losses at the gene ends were 0 bases for V and 4 bases for J; bases not matched to a gene: 6. The germline CDR1 and CDR2 sequences are SGHRS and YFSETQ. The CDR3 sequence: CASSLAPGGSYGYTF. The DNA of the CDR3 is TGCGCCAGCAGCTTGGCCCCAGGGGGGAGCTATGGCTACACCTTC.

Comments on this clonotype: One end of the junction is discordant with germline, which a read error may explain. The gene calls are TRBV5-5 and TRBJ1-2; D not certain. CDR3 length equals 15 residues. Germline CDR1 SGHKS, CDR2 YYEKEE (reference sequence). The CDR3: CASSLDPGGGSGCTF. The DNA for the CDR3 is TGTGCCAGCAGCTTGGACCCGGGCGGAGGGTCTGGCTGCACCTTC.

The chain combines TRBV6-6 with TRBJ1-6; TRBD1 might be the D (6 bases). Germline-derived CDR1 and CDR2 are MNHNY and SVGAGI (reference sequence). CDR3 length equals 16 residues. With 7 bases removed from V and 0 bases from J, the gap between germline ends came to 13 bases. The CDR3 DNA reads as TGTGCCAGCATTCCGGACAGCAACTCCTATAATTCACCCCTCCACTTT. It yields the protein CASIPDSNSYNSPLHF.

The rearrangement joins TRBV7-2 to TRBJ1-1; 7 nucleotides match TRBD1. Trimming took 5 bases from V and 7 from J; bases not matched to a gene: 4. Germline values: CDR1 SGHTA, CDR2 FQGNSA. The CDR3 spans 12 residues. In nucleotides, the CDR3 is TGTGCCAGCAGCCACAGGGGCGGTGAAGCTTTCTTT. Encoded protein: CASSHRGGEAFF.

V gene TRBV7-9 combines with J gene TRBJ2-3; D not resolved. Trimming took off 5 bases at V and 0 bases at J, with 9 bases between the two ends. Germline CDR1 reads SEHNR; CDR2 reads FQNEAQ (reference sequence). The CDR3 has 14 amino acids. This chain's CDR3 is CASSPLASTDTQYF. CDR3 in DNA: TGTGCCAGCAGCCCTCTGGCTAGCACAGATACGCAGTATTTT.

The gene calls are TRBV7-9 and TRBJ1-1; the match to TRBD1 covers 7 bases. Germline V lookup: CDR1 SEHNR, CDR2 FQNEAQ (reference sequence). The V gene end was trimmed by 8 bases and the J gene end by 1 base; junction bases not matched to a gene: 10. There are 15 residues in the CDR3. The chain's CDR3 is CASGGTGAKNTEAFF. The CDR3 DNA sequence: TGTGCCAGCGGAGGAACAGGGGCCAAGAACACTGAAGCTTTCTTT.

The rearrangement links TRBV5-1 to TRBJ1-6; possible D gene TRBD1, 5 bases. Germline values: CDR1 SGHRS, CDR2 YFSETQ. The CDR3 spans 16 residues. Trimming removed 0 bases at V and 4 bases at J, with 11 bases between. Here the CDR3 reads CASSLEGHQYNSPLHF. The CDR3 coding sequence is TGCGCCAGCAGCTTGGAAGGACACCAATATAATTCACCCCTCCACTTT.

This clonotype was counted ten times or more. J is TRBJ2-5 and V is TRBV10-3; D is uncertain. Germline V gene lookup returns CDR1 ENHRY and CDR2 SYGVKD. V gave up 2 bases and J gave up 4 bases, with 8 bases separating them. The CDR3 has 13 residues. In DNA, the CDR3 is TGTGCCATCAGTGAGACAGCTCCAGAGACCCAGTACTTC. Protein sequence: CAISETAPETQYF.

This clonotype was detected a few times. The J gene is TRBJ2-5, the V gene TRBV11-2; perhaps TRBD1 as D (6 bases). Trimming took 5 bases from V and 7 from J, leaving 20 bases between them. Germline V gene lookup returns CDR1 SGHAT and CDR2 FQNNGV. This CDR3 is built from 15 residues. CDR3 sequence: CASSERQDNKGTQYF. Here the CDR3 DNA reads TGTGCCAGCAGCGAGAGACAGGACAATAAAGGGACCCAGTACTTC.

Notes on this clonotype: This may come from a read error, since a much larger clone is one base off. The chain joins TRBV10-3 to TRBJ1-4; D is ambiguous. The germline CDR1 and CDR2 sequences are ENHRY and SYGVKD. This CDR3 comprises 14 residues. V gave up 7 bases and J gave up 8 bases, with 17 bases separating them. CDR3 sequence: CAIISIDLDEKLFF. The CDR3 DNA reads as TGTGCCATCATCTCGATAGATCTGGACGAAAAACTGTTTTTT.

The J gene is TRBJ1-4, the V gene TRBV6-5, with D tentatively TRBD1 (5 bases). Germline values: CDR1 MNHEY, CDR2 SVGAGI. The CDR3 length is 15 residues. With 6 bases removed from V and 6 bases from J, the gap between germline ends came to 17 bases. The CDR3 DNA reads TGTGCCAGCAGCCTCACGACGGGGCGATATGAAAAACTGTTTTTT. Its translation is CASSLTTGRYEKLFF.

This clonotype was seen many times. The chain uses TRBV6-6 and TRBJ1-1, with D unclear. The germline CDR1 and CDR2 sequences are MNHNY and SVGAGI (reference sequence). The ends were cut back, 5 bases at V and 0 bases at J, with 10 bases in the middle. The CDR3 consists of 14 residues. The CDR3 sequence is CASSELWMNTEAFF. As DNA, the CDR3 is TGTGCCAGCAGTGAACTGTGGATGAACACTGAAGCTTTCTTT.

The chain recombines TRBV5-4 with TRBJ2-7; no clear D gene. This CDR3 is built from 14 residues. Trimming took off 3 bases at V and 7 bases at J, with 17 bases between the two ends. Germline assignment: CDR1 SGHNT and CDR2 YYREEE (reference sequence). CDR3 region: CASSSGQSYNEQYF. Here the CDR3 DNA reads TGTGCCAGCAGCTCGGGCCAATCCTACAATGAGCAGTACTTC.

This clonotype was recorded many times. One end of the junction does not line up with germline, which may come from a read error. This rearrangement joins TRBV7-7 to TRBJ2-7, with D maybe TRBD2 (5 bases). CDR3 length equals 14 residues. Germline CDR1 reads SSHAT; CDR2 reads FNYEAQ (reference sequence). This CDR3 is CASSADLAMNEQYF. CDR3 sequence (DNA): TGTGCTAGCAGCGCGGACTTGGCTATGAACGAGCAGTACTTC.

This clonotype occurred a few times. The rearrangement uses TRBV12-3 or TRBV12-4 and TRBJ1-6; 7 nucleotides agree with TRBD1. The CDR3 contains 16 residues. With V trimmed by 6 bases and J by 3 bases, 8 bases remained unmatched. CDR3 in amino acids: CASRGDSGNYNSPLHF. DNA of the CDR3: TGTGCCAGCAGGGGGGACAGTGGGAACTATAATTCACCCCTCCACTTT.

The CDR3 sequence: CSAAPNYRGLGTEAFF. The CDR3 nucleotides are TGCAGTGCTGCCCCAAACTACAGGGGGCTGGGCACTGAAGCTTTCTTT. The chain joins TRBV20-1 to TRBJ1-1; TRBD1 matches 9 bases. Germline-derived CDR1 and CDR2 are DFQATT and SNEGSKA (reference sequence). Trimming took 5 bases from V and 4 from J; bases not matched to a gene: 14. The CDR3 length is 16 residues.

This chain uses TRBV11-1 with TRBJ2-7, with 15 bases fitting TRBD2. CDR1 SGHAT and CDR2 FQDESV come from the germline V gene (reference sequence). V lost 6 bases, J lost 3 bases, and 18 bases stayed unmatched. This CDR3 has 20 amino acids. CDR3: CASSPRGLAGGLHSLYEQYF. The CDR3 nucleotides are TGTGCCAGCAGTCCCCGTGGACTAGCGGGAGGGCTTCACTCCCTCTACGAGCAGTACTTC. The full variable domain, completed using reference TRBV11-1 and TRBJ2-7, is EAEVAQSPRYKITEKSQAVAFWCDPISGHATLYWYRQILGQGPELLVQFQDESVVDDSQLPKDRFSAERLKGVDSTLKIQPAELGDSAMYLCASSPRGLAGGLHSLYEQYFGPGTRLTVT.

The CDR3 protein is CASSYSVREAFF. CDR3 in DNA: TGTGCCAGCAGTTACTCGGTCAGGGAAGCTTTCTTT. The rearrangement links TRBV6-5 to TRBJ1-1; no reliable D call. Germline V CDR1 and CDR2: MNHEY, SVGAGI. This CDR3 is 12 amino acids long. Trimming shortened V by 0 bases and J by 8 bases, and 7 bases separated the two germline ends.

V gene TRBV12-3 or TRBV12-4 combines with J gene TRBJ1-5, with TRBD1 matching over 7 bases. The V and J ends lost 8 bases and 2 bases, in that order; junction bases with no gene match: 9. The CDR3 runs 15 residues. The CDR3 region has the DNA TGTGCCAGCCGTCCCAGGGGGGGGGGCAATCAGCCCCAGCATTTT. Its translation: CASRPRGGGNQPQHF.

This clonotype was recorded at least ten times. The V gene is TRBV7-9, the J gene TRBJ1-2; TRBD1 might be the D (6 bases). CDR3 length equals 12 residues. V shed 1 base and J shed 8 bases, with 8 bases lying between them. From germline, CDR1 is SEHNR and CDR2 FQNEAQ (reference sequence). This CDR3 is CASSLEQGGYTF. DNA for the CDR3: TGTGCCAGCAGCTTAGAACAGGGAGGCTACACCTTC.

This clonotype came up a few times. This chain joins TRBV12-3 or TRBV12-4 and TRBJ2-5, with D tentatively TRBD1 (6 bases). This CDR3 spans 16 amino acids. The V gene lost 3 bases and the J gene lost 1 base, with 15 bases spanning the gap. The CDR3 nucleotides read TGTGCCAGCAGTTTTTTTGACAGGTCTATCCAAGAGACCCAGTACTTC. Translating gives CASSFFDRSIQETQYF.

This clonotype was observed a few times. This chain links TRBV6-5 with TRBJ2-7; D is unclear. CDR3 size: 11 residues. The germline CDR1 and CDR2 sequences are MNHEY and SVGAGI. V lost 2 bases, J lost 10 bases, and 9 bases lay in between. CDR3 bases: TGTGCCAGCAGTTACCAAAGCGCACAGTACTTC. It yields the protein CASSYQSAQYF.